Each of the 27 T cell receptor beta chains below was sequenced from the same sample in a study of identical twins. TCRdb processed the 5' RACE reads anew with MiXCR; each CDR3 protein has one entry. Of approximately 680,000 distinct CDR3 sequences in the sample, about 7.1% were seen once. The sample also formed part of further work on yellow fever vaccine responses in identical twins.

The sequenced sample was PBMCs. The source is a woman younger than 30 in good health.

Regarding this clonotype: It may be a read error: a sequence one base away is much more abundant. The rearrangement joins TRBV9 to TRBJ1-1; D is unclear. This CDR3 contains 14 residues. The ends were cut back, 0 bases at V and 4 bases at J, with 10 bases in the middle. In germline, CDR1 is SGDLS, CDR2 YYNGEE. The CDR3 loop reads CASSVAGGSTEAFF. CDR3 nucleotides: TGTGCCAGCAGCGTAGCGGGAGGGTCCACTGAAGCTTTCTTT.

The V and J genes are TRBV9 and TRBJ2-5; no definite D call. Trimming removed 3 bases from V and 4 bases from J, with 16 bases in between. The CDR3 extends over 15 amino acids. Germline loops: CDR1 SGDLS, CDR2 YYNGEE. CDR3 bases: TGTGCCAGCAGCGCGGGCCTCGTAGGTGGAGAGACCCAGTACTTC. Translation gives CASSAGLVGGETQYF.

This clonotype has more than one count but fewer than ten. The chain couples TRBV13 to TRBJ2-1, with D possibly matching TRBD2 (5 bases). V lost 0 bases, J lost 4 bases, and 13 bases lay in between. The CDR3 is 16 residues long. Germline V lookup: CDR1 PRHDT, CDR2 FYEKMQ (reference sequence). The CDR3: CASSLGLVGAYNEQFF. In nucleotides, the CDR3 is TGTGCCAGCAGCTTAGGCCTGGTGGGAGCGTACAATGAGCAGTTCTTC.

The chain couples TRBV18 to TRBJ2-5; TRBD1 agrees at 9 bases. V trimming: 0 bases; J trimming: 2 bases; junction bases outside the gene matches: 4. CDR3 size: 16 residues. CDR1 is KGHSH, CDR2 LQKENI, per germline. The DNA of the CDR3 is TGTGCCAGCTCACCACCGGGACAGGGACCACAAGAGACCCAGTACTTC. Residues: CASSPPGQGPQETQYF.

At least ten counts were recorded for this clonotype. The CDR3 reads CASSVGPTVEGIQETQYF. The CDR3 bases are TGTGCCAGCAGCGTTGGTCCGACAGTGGAAGGGATTCAAGAGACCCAGTACTTC. This sequence joins TRBV9 and TRBJ2-5, with TRBD1 as a possible D gene (5 bases). The ends were cut back, 2 bases at V and 2 bases at J, with 22 bases in the middle. The germline CDR1 and CDR2 sequences are SGDLS and YYNGEE. The CDR3 contains 18 residues.

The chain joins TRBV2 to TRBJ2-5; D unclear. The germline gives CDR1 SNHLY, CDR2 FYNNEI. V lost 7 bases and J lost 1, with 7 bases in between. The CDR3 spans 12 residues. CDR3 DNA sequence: TGTGCCAGCAAGGACCTCCAAGAGACCCAGTACTTC. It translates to CASKDLQETQYF.

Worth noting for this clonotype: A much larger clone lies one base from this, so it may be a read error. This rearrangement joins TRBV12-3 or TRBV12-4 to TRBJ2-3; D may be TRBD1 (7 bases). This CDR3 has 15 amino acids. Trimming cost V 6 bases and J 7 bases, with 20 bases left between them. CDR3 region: CASRPLQGGTYTQYF. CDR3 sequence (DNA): TGTGCCAGCAGGCCCCTCCAGGGGGGAACATATACGCAGTATTTT.

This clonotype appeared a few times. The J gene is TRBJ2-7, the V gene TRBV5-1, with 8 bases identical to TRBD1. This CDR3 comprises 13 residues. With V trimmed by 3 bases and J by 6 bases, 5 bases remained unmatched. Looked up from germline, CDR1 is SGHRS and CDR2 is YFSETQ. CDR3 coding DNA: TGCGCCAGCAGCTCGGACAGGGTGTCCGAGCAGTACTTC. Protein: CASSSDRVSEQYF.

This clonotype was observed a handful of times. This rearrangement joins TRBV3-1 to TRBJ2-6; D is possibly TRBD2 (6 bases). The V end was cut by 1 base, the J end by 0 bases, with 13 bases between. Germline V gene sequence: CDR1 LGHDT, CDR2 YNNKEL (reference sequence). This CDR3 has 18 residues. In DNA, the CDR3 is TGTGCCAGCAGCCAAGCCCGGGGAGGAACCTCTGGGGCCAACGTCCTGACTTTC. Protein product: CASSQARGGTSGANVLTF.

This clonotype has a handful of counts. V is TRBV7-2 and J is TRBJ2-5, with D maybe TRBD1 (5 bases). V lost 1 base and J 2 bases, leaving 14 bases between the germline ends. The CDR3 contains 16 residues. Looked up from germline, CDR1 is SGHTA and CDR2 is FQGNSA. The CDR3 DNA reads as TGTGCCAGCAGCTTAGAAGTCGCCAGGGCGCAAGAGACCCAGTACTTC. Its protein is CASSLEVARAQETQYF.

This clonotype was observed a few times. The CDR3 is CASSSTGDTGELFF. As DNA, the CDR3 is TGTGCCAGCAGTTCTACAGGGGACACCGGGGAGCTGTTTTTT. The gene calls are TRBV7-9 and TRBJ2-2; the match to TRBD1 covers 7 bases. V was pared by 6 bases and J by 3 bases, with 4 bases of the junction left unmatched. The CDR3 has 14 residues. Germline V lookup: CDR1 SEHNR, CDR2 FQNEAQ (reference sequence). The variable domain in full, with the rest retrieved from reference TRBV7-9 and TRBJ2-2, is DTGVSQNPRHKITKRGQNVTFRCDPISEHNRLYWYRQTLGQGPEFLTYFQNEAQLEKSRLLSDRFSAERPKGSFSTLEIQRTEQGDSAMYLCASSSTGDTGELFFGEGSRLTVL.

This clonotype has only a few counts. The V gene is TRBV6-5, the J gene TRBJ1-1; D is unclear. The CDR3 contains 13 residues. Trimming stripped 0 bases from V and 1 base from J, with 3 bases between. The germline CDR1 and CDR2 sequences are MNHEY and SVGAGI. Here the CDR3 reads CASSYSQNTEAFF. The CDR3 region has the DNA TGTGCCAGCAGTTACTCACAGAACACTGAAGCTTTCTTT.

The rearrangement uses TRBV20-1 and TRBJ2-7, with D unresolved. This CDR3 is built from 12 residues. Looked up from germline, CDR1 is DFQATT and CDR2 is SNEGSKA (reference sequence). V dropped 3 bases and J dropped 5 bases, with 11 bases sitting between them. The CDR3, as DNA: TGCAGTGCTAGTAAAGGGTCCCACGAGCAGTACTTC. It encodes CSASKGSHEQYF.

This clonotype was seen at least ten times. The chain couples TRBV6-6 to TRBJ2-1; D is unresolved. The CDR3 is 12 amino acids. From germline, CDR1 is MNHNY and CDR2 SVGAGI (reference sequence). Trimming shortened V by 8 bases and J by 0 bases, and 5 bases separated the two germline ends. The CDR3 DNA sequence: TGTGCCAGCTACTCCTCCTACAATGAGCAGTTCTTC. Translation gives CASYSSYNEQFF.

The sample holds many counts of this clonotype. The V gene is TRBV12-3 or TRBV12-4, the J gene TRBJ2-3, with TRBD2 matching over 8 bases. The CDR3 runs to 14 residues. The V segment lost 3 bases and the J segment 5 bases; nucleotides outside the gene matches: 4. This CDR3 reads CASSFGAGEDTQYF. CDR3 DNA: TGTGCCAGCAGTTTCGGAGCGGGGGAAGATACGCAGTATTTT.

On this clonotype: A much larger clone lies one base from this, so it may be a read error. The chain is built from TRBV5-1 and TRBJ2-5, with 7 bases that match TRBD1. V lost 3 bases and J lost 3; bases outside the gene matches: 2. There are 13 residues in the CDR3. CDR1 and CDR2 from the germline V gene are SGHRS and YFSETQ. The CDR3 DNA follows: TGCGCCAGCAGCTCGACAGGGAAAGAGACCCAGTACTTC. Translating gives CASSSTGKETQYF.

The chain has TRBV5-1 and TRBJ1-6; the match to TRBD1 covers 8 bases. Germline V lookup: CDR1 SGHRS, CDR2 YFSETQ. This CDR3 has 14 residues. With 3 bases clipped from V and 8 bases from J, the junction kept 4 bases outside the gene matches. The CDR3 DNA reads TGCGCCAGCAGCTCAGGGGGCGCAGATTCACCCCTCCACTTT. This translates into CASSSGGADSPLHF.

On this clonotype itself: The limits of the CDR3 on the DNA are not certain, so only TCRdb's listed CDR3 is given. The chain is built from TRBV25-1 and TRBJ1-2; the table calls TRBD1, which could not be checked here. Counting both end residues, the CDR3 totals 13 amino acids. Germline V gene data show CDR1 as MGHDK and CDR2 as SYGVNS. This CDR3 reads CASSEFGTGSPRF.

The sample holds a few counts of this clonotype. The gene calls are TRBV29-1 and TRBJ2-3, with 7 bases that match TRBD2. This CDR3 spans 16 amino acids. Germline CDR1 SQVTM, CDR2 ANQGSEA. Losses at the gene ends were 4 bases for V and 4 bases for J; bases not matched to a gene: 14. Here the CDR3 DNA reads TGCAGCGTTGGCTTCCCTGCGGGAGTAGGCCCAGATACGCAGTATTTT. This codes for CSVGFPAGVGPDTQYF.

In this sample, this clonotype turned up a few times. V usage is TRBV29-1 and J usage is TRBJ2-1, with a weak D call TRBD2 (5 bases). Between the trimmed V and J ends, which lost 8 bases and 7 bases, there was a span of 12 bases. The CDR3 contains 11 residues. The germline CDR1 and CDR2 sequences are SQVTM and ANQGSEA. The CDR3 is CSPLRGNEQFF. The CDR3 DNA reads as TGCAGCCCCTTAAGAGGGAATGAGCAGTTCTTC.

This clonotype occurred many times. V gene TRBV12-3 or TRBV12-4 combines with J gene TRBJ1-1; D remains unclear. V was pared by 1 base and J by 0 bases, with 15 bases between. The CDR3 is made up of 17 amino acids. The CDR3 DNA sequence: TGTGCCAGCAGTTTAGATCGGTGGGGAAAAATGAACACTGAAGCTTTCTTT. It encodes CASSLDRWGKMNTEAFF.

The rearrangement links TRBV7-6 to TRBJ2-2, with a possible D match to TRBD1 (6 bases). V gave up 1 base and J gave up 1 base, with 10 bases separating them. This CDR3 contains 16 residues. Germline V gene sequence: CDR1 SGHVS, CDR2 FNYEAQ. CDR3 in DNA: TGTGCCAGCAGCTTAGTCGGGACATTGAACACCGGGGAGCTGTTTTTT. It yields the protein CASSLVGTLNTGELFF.

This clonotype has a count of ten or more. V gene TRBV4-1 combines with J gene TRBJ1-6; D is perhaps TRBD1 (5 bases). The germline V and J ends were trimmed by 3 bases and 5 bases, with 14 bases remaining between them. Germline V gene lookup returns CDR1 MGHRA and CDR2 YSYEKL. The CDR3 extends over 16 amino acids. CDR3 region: CASSQRTGADNSPLHF. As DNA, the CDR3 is TGCGCCAGCAGCCAGAGGACTGGGGCCGATAATTCACCCCTCCACTTT.

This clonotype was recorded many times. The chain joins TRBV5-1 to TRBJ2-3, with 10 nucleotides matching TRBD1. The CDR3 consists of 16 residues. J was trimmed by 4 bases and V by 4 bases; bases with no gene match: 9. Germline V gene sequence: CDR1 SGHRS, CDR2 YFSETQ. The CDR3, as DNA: TGCGCCAGCAGCCCCCCGGACAGGGGGTTTTCAGATACGCAGTATTTT. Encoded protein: CASSPPDRGFSDTQYF.

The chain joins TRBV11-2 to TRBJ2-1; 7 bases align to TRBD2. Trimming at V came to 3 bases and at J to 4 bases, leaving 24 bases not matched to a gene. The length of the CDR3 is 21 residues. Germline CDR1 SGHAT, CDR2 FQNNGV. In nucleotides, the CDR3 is TGTGCCAGCAGCTTGTACGGGGGGAACCCGGACACCCAAGATTTTTACAATGAGCAGTTCTTC. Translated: CASSLYGGNPDTQDFYNEQFF.

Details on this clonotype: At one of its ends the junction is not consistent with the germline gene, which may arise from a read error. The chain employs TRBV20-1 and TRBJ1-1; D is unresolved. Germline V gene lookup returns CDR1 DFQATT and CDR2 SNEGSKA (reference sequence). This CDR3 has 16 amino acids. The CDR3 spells CCARDLGSLRNTEAFF. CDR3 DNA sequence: TGCTGTGCTAGAGATTTAGGGTCCTTACGGAACACTGAAGCTTTCTTT.

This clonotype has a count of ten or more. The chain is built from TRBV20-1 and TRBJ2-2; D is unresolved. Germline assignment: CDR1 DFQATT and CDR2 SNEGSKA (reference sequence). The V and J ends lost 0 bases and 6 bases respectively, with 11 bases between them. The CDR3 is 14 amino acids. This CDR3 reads CSARDKFISGELFF. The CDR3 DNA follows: TGCAGTGCTAGAGACAAATTCATCTCCGGGGAGCTGTTTTTT.